Shown below are 14 T cell receptor beta chains from a single sample sequenced in a study of STAT5B mutations in CD4+ large granular lymphocyte leukemia. Here immunoSEQ multiplex PCR was the method, and the copy in TCRdb shows in-frame clones only, minus some. The repertoire holds around 35,000 clones, roughly 74% seen once, with about 0.3% in the top ten. Sequencing used CD4+ T cells from blood buffy coats. These receptors all come from a human donor in good health.

The table lists this clone with a few counts. V is TRBV7-3 and J is TRBJ2-1, with TRBD2 matching 9 bases. The V segment lost 5 bases and the J segment 4 bases; nucleotides outside the gene matches: 3. The CDR3 spans 14 residues. Germline V gives CDR1 SGHTA, CDR2 FQGTGA. The CDR3 DNA is TGTGCCAGCAGCGCTAGCGGGATGTACAATGAGCAGTTCTTC. The encoded protein is CASSASGMYNEQFF.

The genes are TRBV5-1 and TRBJ1-3; D is perhaps TRBD1 (5 bases). Germline V gene sequence: CDR1 SGHRS, CDR2 YFSETQ. The CDR3 is 15 amino acids. Deletions cut 1 base from V and 3 bases from J, with 11 bases between. This CDR3 is CASSLWGDLGNTIYF. The CDR3 region has the DNA TGCGCCAGCAGCTTGTGGGGGGACCTTGGAAACACCATATATTTT. Full variable domain (rest looked up from reference TRBV5-1 and TRBJ1-3): KAGVTQTPRYLIKTRGQQVTLSCSPISGHRSVSWYQQTPGQGLQFLFEYFSETQRNKGNFPGRFSGRQFSNSRSEMNVSTLELGDSALYLCASSLWGDLGNTIYFGEGSWLTVV.

J is TRBJ1-6 and V is TRBV6-6; possibly TRBD1 for D (5 bases). Trimming removed 0 bases from V and 7 bases from J, with 13 bases in between. This CDR3 region has 16 residues. The germline gives CDR1 MNHNY, CDR2 SVGAGI (reference sequence). The CDR3 here is CASSYSSRERNSPLHF. In DNA form, the CDR3 reads TGTGCCAGCAGTTACTCGAGCAGGGAGAGAAATTCACCCCTCCACTTT.

This rearrangement joins TRBV19 to TRBJ1-1; TRBD1 is a possible D gene (6 bases). V was shortened by 4 bases and J by 0 bases, with 18 bases between the two germline ends. The CDR3 runs 17 residues. Germline V gene data show CDR1 as LNHDA and CDR2 as SQIVND (reference sequence). The DNA of the CDR3 is TGTGCCAGTAGTAAGGGCACAGGACAGCGATTGAACACTGAAGCTTTCTTT. Translation: CASSKGTGQRLNTEAFF.

This clone was counted once. V usage is TRBV7-5 and J usage is TRBJ2-3. TRBV7-5 is assigned pseudogene status. The CDR3 is 14 residues long. For the CDR3, the DNA is TGTGTCAGCTCCTGCCCTTTTCACACAGATACGCAGTATTTT. Translation gives CVSSCPFHTDTQYF.

The chain employs TRBV4-3 and TRBJ2-3; 9 bases are shared with TRBD1. J lost 0 bases, V lost 0 bases, and 10 bases had no gene match. This CDR3 is 19 amino acids long. Looked up from germline, CDR1 is LGHNA and CDR2 is YSLEER. As DNA, the CDR3 is TGCGCCAGCAGCCAAGATGGGGGGGGGACAGGGTTTAGCACAGATACGCAGTATTTT. Translation gives CASSQDGGGTGFSTDTQYF.

V and J are TRBV7-9 and TRBJ2-7, with TRBD1 matching 9 bases. Germline assignment: CDR1 SEHNR and CDR2 FQNEAQ (reference sequence). This CDR3 is 14 amino acids long. Losses at the gene ends were 6 bases for V and 2 bases for J; bases not matched to a gene: 5. The CDR3 coding sequence is TGTGCCAGCAGTTCCGGGACAGGGACCTACGAGCAGTACTTC. As protein: CASSSGTGTYEQYF. Variable domain in full (rest from reference TRBV7-9 and TRBJ2-7): DTGVSQNPRHKITKRGQNVTFRCDPISEHNRLYWYRQTLGQGPEFLTYFQNEAQLEKSRLLSDRFSAERPKGSFSTLEIQRTEQGDSAMYLCASSSGTGTYEQYFGPGTRLTVT.

This clone was detected only a few times. The chain recombines TRBV11-3 with TRBJ2-7; TRBD2 agrees at 8 bases. V shed 2 bases, J shed 5 bases, and the junction held 11 bases outside the gene matches. The CDR3 spans 16 residues. Germline V lookup: CDR1 SGHNT, CDR2 YENEEA. CDR3 in DNA: TGTGCCAGCAGCTTATTGTTACTGGCGGGAGGCAACGAGCAGTACTTC. It translates to CASSLLLLAGGNEQYF.

V usage is TRBV19 and J usage is TRBJ2-2; TRBD2 agrees at 7 bases. With 4 bases clipped from V and 1 base from J, the junction kept 6 bases outside the gene matches. This CDR3 is built from 16 residues. Germline-derived CDR1 and CDR2 are LNHDA and SQIVND (reference sequence). CDR3 DNA sequence: TGTGCCAGTAGTAGTCTAGCGGTACTGAACACCGGGGAGCTGTTTTTT. It yields the protein CASSSLAVLNTGELFF.

This sequence joins TRBV28 and TRBJ2-5; D might be TRBD2 (6 bases). This CDR3 is 12 amino acids long. Trimming stripped 4 bases from V and 5 bases from J, with 8 bases between. Germline loops: CDR1 MDHEN, CDR2 SYDVKM. This CDR3 reads CASSSSGETQYF. The DNA for the CDR3 is TGTGCCAGCAGTTCCAGCGGGGAGACCCAGTACTTC.

The rearrangement uses TRBV30 and TRBJ2-7, with a weak D call TRBD2 (6 bases). Germline loops: CDR1 GTSNPN, CDR2 SVGIG (reference sequence). Trimming removed 7 bases from V and 2 bases from J, with 12 bases in between. This CDR3 is built from 12 residues. CDR3 sequence (DNA): TGTGCCTTAGACGGGGAGGCCTACGAGCAGTACTTC. It yields the protein CALDGEAYEQYF.

The chain couples TRBV18 to TRBJ2-7, with 9 nucleotides matching TRBD1. Looked up from germline, CDR1 is KGHSH and CDR2 is LQKENI. J was trimmed by 1 base and V by 4 bases; bases with no gene match: 5. CDR3 length: 15 residues. The DNA for the CDR3 is TGTGCCAGCTCACGAACCGGGACAGGGTCCTACGAGCAGTACTTC. Translation: CASSRTGTGSYEQYF.

The gene calls are TRBV11-3 and TRBJ1-1; D uncertain. The V end was cut by 0 bases, the J end by 8 bases, with 10 bases between. Germline CDR1 reads SGHNT; CDR2 reads YENEEA. The CDR3 loop spans 13 amino acids. This CDR3 is CASSLESSYEAFF. The CDR3 nucleotides read TGTGCCAGCAGCTTAGAAAGCAGTTACGAAGCTTTCTTT.

The chain carries TRBV18 and TRBJ2-2; a possible D gene is TRBD2 (5 bases). The CDR3 covers 14 residues. Germline loops: CDR1 KGHSH, CDR2 LQKENI. V was clipped by 5 bases and J by 4 bases, with 11 bases between them. CDR3 sequence (DNA): TGTGCCAGCTCAACAAACGCGGGCACCGGGGAGCTGTTTTTT. Its protein is CASSTNAGTGELFF. The full variable domain, rest sourced from reference TRBV18 and TRBJ2-2, is NAGVMQNPRHLVRRRGQEARLRCSPMKGHSHVYWYRQLPEEGLKFMVYLQKENIIDESGMPKERFSAEFPKEGPSILRIQQVVRGDSAAYFCASSTNAGTGELFFGEGSRLTVL.